This TCR beta chain was found in a study of CD8 T cells in Susac syndrome. Sequencing of TCR beta was performed on blood CD8+ T cells and on blood CD4+ T cells. The germline V gene encodes CDR1 MNHEY and CDR2 SMNVEV (reference sequence). This CDR3 comprises 13 residues. V gave up 5 bases and J gave up 8 bases; unmatched junction bases: 7. Reverse transcription of about 0.45 to 1 ug RNA was performed with random hexamers. Multiplex immunoSEQ PCR targeted 54 Vbeta and 13 Jbeta TCR beta segments. In TCRdb, the immunoSEQ multiplex PCR reads were re-called with MiXCR into one record per CDR3 protein. The sample has roughly 80,000 distinct CDR3 sequences, approximately 94% seen once.

The rearrangement joins TRBV27 to TRBJ1-2, with 8 bases aligning to TRBD1. The source material was CD8+ T cells from PBMCs. This clonotype was obtained from a human donor in good health. CDR3 in DNA: TGTGCCAGCAGTGAAGGACAGGGTGGCGGCTACACCTTC. Its translation: CASSEGQGGGYTF.